This T cell receptor (beta chain) was obtained from a study of identical twins (TCRdb year 2016). Describing the broader study: The study deep-sequenced TCR alpha and beta repertoires from monozygotic twins, unrelated adults of various ages and cord blood to test whether fetal clonotypes persist. To rule out contamination, the twin experiments were replicated at different times with different library preparation protocols.

Concerning this clonotype: Its target antigen remains unknown. No much larger clone is present one base from it, and per-base qualities are unavailable.

Receptor amplification or capture employed 5' RACE. Sequencing was carried out with an Illumina HiSeq 2000. Template switching added a universal primer binding site, and the final cDNA carried a unique molecular identifier that allowed TCR cDNA molecules to be counted accurately. Specific primers in the conserved constant-segment region were used to synthesize first-strand cDNA for the TCR alpha and beta chains. Each cDNA library was double barcoded, with a SMART-Mk sample barcode plus Illumina barcodes, to control for contamination. TruSeq adapter sequences, together with Illumina sample barcodes, were added in two successive PCR steps. Sequencing of the TCR alpha and beta cDNA libraries was done on the Illumina HiSeq platform using custom primers. The original methods were these. MiGEC processed the raw reads to extract unique molecular identifiers, while MiXCR was used to determine the CDR3 positions. For each individual, recombination models were inferred using an EM algorithm with the repgenHMM and IGoR tools. The tcR package in R was used for shared clonotype analysis, with sharing normalized by the product of cloneset sizes. To study raw recombination free of thymic and clonal selection effects, out-of-frame nonproductive sequences were analyzed. TCRdb's own reprocessing of the public reads used fastp at Q25 and MiXCR and kept productive beta chains. Rows matching on CDR3 protein sequence are summarized as one entry with the most common DNA and genes. The authors' filters were not applied to this entry. For this sample there are 600,000 to 700,000 distinct CDR3 sequences; 21% appear just once. The ten top clones hold roughly 4% of the sample.

The CDR3 measures 18 amino acids from cysteine to phenylalanine. Of the read, only the CDR3 DNA is kept; its 54 bases are in frame from base 1. CDR1 is given as SGHRS and CDR2 as YFSETQ, both from the germline V gene. For this chain, trimming is 4 bases at the V end and 2 bases at the J end, and the number of junction bases without a gene match is 14. Results the study describes overall, beyond this receptor: A weaker excess of twin sharing was found in beta out-of-frame sequences because the signal-to-noise ratio was lowered by fewer shared sequences. Fewer insertions were carried by abundant cord blood beta clonotypes; a weaker similar trend was observed in young adult naive repertoires, while no such trend was observed in memory repertoires. Compared with coincidental sharing between unrelated individuals, out-of-frame TCR alpha sequences shared between twins had an excess of sequences with low generation probability. In monozygotic twins, out-of-frame TCR alpha sharing was systematically underestimated by recombination models, although the models agreed with sharing between unrelated individuals. Conclusions relied on cross-sectional statistical analysis, since the same donors could not be followed over many years. Zero-insertion analyses could be partly confounded by invariant T cells such as MAIT and iNKT, though diverse VJ usage argued against such confounding for most clonotypes.

All donors were healthy Caucasians. Three pairs of female monozygotic twins, all aged roughly 18 to 29 years, were included in the twin cohort. Peripheral blood mononuclear cells were used as the source from which RNA for TCR libraries was isolated. The same specimen was also included in a second study, on T cells expressing NK-cell markers. The second paper states: In sorted CD3+CD56+NKG2C+, CD3+CD56+NKG2C- and CD3+CD56-NKG2C+ T-cell subsets from eight or nine donors, TCR beta-chain repertoires were profiled. Among the eight sequenced donors, only one was HCMV-seronegative, while the other seven were HCMV-seropositive. To restrict sorting to alphabetaTCR-expressing T cells, an anti-gammadeltaTCR antibody was added in several experiments. In roughly six donors, the dominant CD3+CD56+NKG2C+ clonotypes ranked among the top 10 CD8+ clonotypes, making up roughly 1.0-8% of CD8+ T cells. Those dominant clonotypes were again the most abundant among CD3+CD56-NKG2C+ cells in four donors, at about 25-65%. Whether the expanded NKG2C-expressing T cell clones were specific for HCMV antigens remained unclear. The eight sequenced donors were randomly selected healthy volunteers, three men and five women. A commercial ELISA kit detecting HCMV-specific IgG in serum was used to determine HCMV serostatus. Bulk peripheral blood T-cell repertoires were additionally sequenced from unsorted PBMC for over 5 donors. MIGEC was used to demultiplex reads and group reads by UMI, and MiTCR was used to assemble and quantify clonotypes. To exclude erroneous sequences, any TCR cDNA sequence not supported by at least two reads was discarded. The tcR package was used for downstream repertoire analysis, with clonotypes matched between fractions based on CDR3 nucleotide sequence plus V segment. VDJmatch was used to annotate antigen specificity against VDJdb, with one amino acid substitution in CDR3 permitted.

This sequence was found in a woman aged 18-29 years in good health. Sequenced sample: PBMCs. The chain is assembled from TRBV5-1 and TRBJ2-1, with TRBD1 identical over 8 junction bases. The CDR3 reads as follows: CASSKFKTGGSPYNEQFF. The DNA sequence follows: TGCGCCAGCAGCAAATTCAAAACAGGGGGATCGCCCTACAATGAGCAGTTCTTC. Here the CDR3 is joined to the reference TRBV5-1 and TRBJ2-1 genes, and the full variable domain is: KAGVTQTPRYLIKTRGQQVTLSCSPISGHRSVSWYQQTPGQGLQFLFEYFSETQRNKGNFPGRFSGRQFSNSRSEMNVSTLELGDSALYLCASSKFKTGGSPYNEQFFGPGTRLTVL.